Shown below are 32 T cell receptor beta chains from a single sample sequenced in a study of tumour-infiltrating T cells in Burkitt lymphoma. TCRdb keeps only in-frame clones here, not all; method: immunoSEQ multiplex PCR. Among some 1,100 clones listed, roughly 16% were seen once. Input material: tumor tissue. The receptors were sampled from a human donor with Burkitt lymphoma.

The chain links TRBV7-3 to TRBJ2-1, with D perhaps TRBD1 (7 bases). Germline CDR1 is SGHTA and CDR2 is FQGTGA. The CDR3 extends over 22 amino acids. Trimming removed 6 bases at V and 2 bases at J, with 35 bases between. The CDR3 DNA follows: TGTGCCAGCAGACACCGGGGGAGCTCCGGGACAGACCTTAGGGGCGCCTACAATGAGCAGTTCTTC. This sequence encodes CASRHRGSSGTDLRGAYNEQFF.

This clone was seen only a few times. V and J are TRBV10-3 and TRBJ1-5; 9 bases are a match to TRBD1. V dropped 6 bases and J dropped 1; count of bases not matched to a gene: 4. The CDR3 has 15 residues. Germline V gene lookup returns CDR1 ENHRY and CDR2 SYGVKD. CDR3 bases: TGTGCCATCAGGCCCGGGACAGGGAGCAATCAGCCCCAGCATTTT. It encodes CAIRPGTGSNQPQHF.

The J gene is TRBJ1-1, the V gene TRBV2, with a tentative D call TRBD1 (5 bases). With 6 bases removed from V and 1 base from J, the gap between germline ends came to 12 bases. CDR3 length: 14 residues. Germline V lookup: CDR1 SNHLY, CDR2 FYNNEI. CDR3 nucleotides: TGTGCCAGCAGCACCAGGGCCCCGAACACTGAAGCTTTCTTT. Translated: CASSTRAPNTEAFF.

This clone has a handful of counts. The chain has TRBV27 and TRBJ2-3, with D perhaps assigned TRBD1 or TRBD2 (5 bases each). V was pared by 3 bases and J by 3 bases, with 13 bases between. CDR1 MNHEY and CDR2 SMNVEV come from the germline V gene (reference sequence). The CDR3 totals 15 residues. CDR3 in amino acids: CASSFLAGNTDTQYF. The CDR3 coding sequence is TGTGCCAGCAGTTTCCTAGCAGGGAATACAGATACGCAGTATTTT.

The J gene is TRBJ2-1, the V gene TRBV7-3; D is unresolved. Germline V lookup: CDR1 SGHTA, CDR2 FQGTGA. V was clipped by 8 bases and J by 6 bases, with 8 bases between them. This CDR3 has 11 residues. CDR3 sequence: CASSFGNEQFF. Written as DNA, the CDR3 is TGTGCCAGCTCATTCGGCAATGAGCAGTTCTTC. Full variable domain (outside the CDR3, taken from reference TRBV7-3 and TRBJ2-1): GAGVSQTPSNKVTEKGKYVELRCDPISGHTALYWYRQSLGQGPEFLIYFQGTGAADDSGLPNDRFFAVRPEGSVSTLKIQRTERGDSAVYLCASSFGNEQFFGPGTRLTVL.

The genes are TRBV28 and TRBJ2-7; 9 bases map to TRBD1. The germline V gene encodes CDR1 MDHEN and CDR2 SYDVKM. There are 15 residues in the CDR3. The trim removed 5 bases at V and 4 bases at J, leaving 9 bases unmatched. The CDR3 coding sequence is TGTGCCAGCAGTACCGCGGGACAGGGAACTTACGAGCAGTACTTC. This sequence encodes CASSTAGQGTYEQYF.

V is TRBV7-9 and J is TRBJ2-7; a weak D match, TRBD1 (6 bases). The CDR3 is made up of 13 amino acids. Germline V gene sequence: CDR1 SEHNR, CDR2 FQNEAQ (reference sequence). The ends were cut back, 5 bases at V and 7 bases at J, with 15 bases in the middle. CDR3 sequence: CASSPQGSGEQYV. In DNA form, the CDR3 reads TGTGCCAGCAGCCCCCAGGGGTCAGGGGAGCAGTACGTC.

This clone was detected only a few times. The rearrangement links TRBV5-5 to TRBJ2-3; 11 nucleotides match TRBD2. Per germline, CDR1 SGHKS and CDR2 YYEKEE (reference sequence). V gave up 4 bases and J gave up 2 bases; unmatched junction bases: 9. This CDR3 is 17 amino acids long. The CDR3 nucleotides read TGTGCCAGCAGCCCGCACGGGACTAGCGGCGTCACAGATACGCAGTATTTT. Translating gives CASSPHGTSGVTDTQYF.

The rearrangement joins TRBV21-1 to TRBJ2-4; the DNA was not compared with TRBD2, the D call given in the table. TRBV21-1 is listed as a pseudogene. The CDR3 has 12 residues. CDR3 in DNA: TGTGCCAGCAGCAAACCTGGAGGCCTGGGGTACTTC. Its protein is CASSKPGGLGYF.

This clone has only a few counts. The gene calls are TRBV7-9 and TRBJ2-1; D gene unclear. There are 11 residues in the CDR3. The germline V gene has CDR1 SEHNR and CDR2 FQNEAQ (reference sequence). Trimming took 4 bases from V and 10 from J, leaving 8 bases between them. CDR3 sequence (DNA): TGTGCCAGCAGCTCCTGGTCGGAGCAGTTCTTC. Translating gives CASSSWSEQFF.

The rearrangement uses TRBV6-1 and TRBJ2-5; D is possibly TRBD1 (5 bases). CDR3 length: 11 residues. The V end was cut by 6 bases, the J end by 5 bases, with 7 bases between. Germline V gene data show CDR1 as MNHNS and CDR2 as SASEGT. DNA for the CDR3: TGTGCCAGCAGGGGGCCGGAGACCCAGTACTTC. Translating it yields CASRGPETQYF.

The chain links TRBV7-2 to TRBJ2-1; TRBD1 matches 9 bases. CDR1 and CDR2 from the germline V gene are SGHTA and FQGNSA. The CDR3 loop spans 13 amino acids. The junction had 7 bases not matched to a gene; V was cut back by 1 base and J by 15 bases. CDR3 region: CASSLGGQGRLFF. CDR3 nucleotide sequence: TGTGCCAGCAGCTTAGGAGGACAGGGGAGGCTGTTCTTC.

The chain combines TRBV15 with TRBJ1-2, with 9 bases fitting TRBD1. V shed 5 bases, J shed 3 bases, and the junction held 4 bases outside the gene matches. Per the germline V gene, CDR1 is LNHNV and CDR2 is YYDKDF (reference sequence). The CDR3 extends over 14 amino acids. CDR3 loop: CATSLQGADYGYTF. CDR3 sequence (DNA): TGTGCCACCAGCTTACAGGGGGCTGACTATGGCTACACCTTC.

The rearrangement joins TRBV29-1 to TRBJ2-7, with D unresolved. Deletions cut 3 bases from V and 2 bases from J, with 8 bases between. Looked up from germline, CDR1 is SQVTM and CDR2 is ANQGSEA. CDR3 length equals 12 residues. The CDR3: CSVEVGPYEQYV. CDR3 bases: TGCAGCGTTGAGGTGGGTCCCTACGAGCAGTACGTC.

In this sample, this clone turned up a few times. The chain is built from TRBV5-1 and TRBJ1-1; D ambiguous. The CDR3 totals 14 residues. The V gene's germline CDR1 is SGHRS and CDR2 YFSETQ. The ends were cut back, 1 base at V and 1 base at J, with 8 bases in the middle. DNA for the CDR3: TGCGCCAGCAGCTTGTTAATGAAGAACACTGAAGCTTTCTTT. Its translation: CASSLLMKNTEAFF. Complete variable domain (other parts from reference TRBV5-1 and TRBJ1-1): KAGVTQTPRYLIKTRGQQVTLSCSPISGHRSVSWYQQTPGQGLQFLFEYFSETQRNKGNFPGRFSGRQFSNSRSEMNVSTLELGDSALYLCASSLLMKNTEAFFGQGTRLTVV.

The chain uses TRBV10-1 and TRBJ1-3; D is undetermined. Germline-derived CDR1 and CDR2 are WNHNN and SYGVQD (reference sequence). With 0 bases removed from V and 3 bases from J, the gap between germline ends came to 9 bases. The CDR3 is 15 amino acids. The CDR3 reads CASSESYGFGNTIYF. CDR3 DNA: TGCGCCAGCAGTGAGTCGTACGGTTTTGGAAACACCATATATTTT.

J is TRBJ1-5 and V is TRBV6-5; weak D call: TRBD1 (5 bases). The CDR3 spans 14 residues. Germline V lookup: CDR1 MNHEY, CDR2 SVGAGI. V lost 2 bases, J lost 5 bases, and 10 bases lay in between. The CDR3 spells CASSYGPGYQPQHF. The DNA for the CDR3 is TGTGCCAGCAGTTACGGGCCAGGGTATCAGCCCCAGCATTTT.

This clone was seen only a few times. V usage is TRBV4-1 and J usage is TRBJ1-1; D unresolved. Germline CDR1 is MGHRA and CDR2 is YSYEKL. This CDR3 is 17 amino acids long. With 0 bases removed from V and 3 bases from J, the gap between germline ends came to 17 bases. The CDR3 spells CASSQDGKGPPYTEAFF. The CDR3 bases are TGCGCCAGCAGCCAAGATGGGAAGGGCCCTCCGTACACTGAAGCTTTCTTT.

This clone came up a few times. The chain recombines TRBV6-1 with TRBJ1-1; D not certain. This CDR3 contains 15 residues. Trimming removed 6 bases from V and 0 bases from J, with 14 bases in between. CDR1 MNHNS and CDR2 SASEGT come from the germline V gene. This CDR3 is CASRERNSMNTEAFF. The CDR3 DNA follows: TGTGCCAGCAGGGAAAGAAATTCTATGAACACTGAAGCTTTCTTT.

This sequence joins TRBV6-6 and TRBJ1-4, with D possibly being TRBD1 (6 bases). The CDR3 runs to 13 residues. V gave up 8 bases and J gave up 7 bases, with 14 bases separating them. CDR1 and CDR2 from the germline V gene are MNHNY and SVGAGI (reference sequence). The CDR3 is CASAGARGEKLFF. Here the CDR3 DNA reads TGTGCCAGCGCAGGGGCGCGAGGTGAAAAACTGTTTTTT.

The J gene is TRBJ2-7, the V gene TRBV14; possible D gene TRBD2, 5 bases. The V end lost 4 bases, the J end lost 6 bases, and 10 bases lay between the germline ends. The CDR3 extends over 12 amino acids. CDR1 and CDR2 (germline): SGHDN, FVKESK. This CDR3 is CASSPGGFEQYF. In DNA, the CDR3 is TGTGCCAGCAGCCCAGGCGGGTTCGAGCAGTACTTC.

The CDR3 nucleotides read TGCGCCAGCAGCTTAGCCGGACTTGGTACCATATATTTT. It encodes CASSLAGLGTIYF. The rearrangement uses TRBV5-1 and TRBJ1-3, with D unresolved. The V gene lost 2 bases and the J gene lost 10 bases, with 13 bases spanning the gap. The CDR3 consists of 13 residues. Germline V lookup: CDR1 SGHRS, CDR2 YFSETQ.

The rearrangement joins TRBV15 to TRBJ2-5; D remains ambiguous. The CDR3 covers 12 residues. V lost 0 bases, J lost 5 bases, and 4 bases lay in between. Germline CDR1 and CDR2: LNHNV and YYDKDF (reference sequence). The CDR3 region is CATSRDAETQYF. DNA of the CDR3: TGTGCCACCAGCAGAGATGCGGAGACCCAGTACTTC.

The chain recombines TRBV11-3 with TRBJ1-1; no definite D call. The CDR3 sequence is 13 residues long. The V and J ends lost 6 bases and 1 base respectively, with 9 bases between them. Germline CDR1 reads SGHNT; CDR2 reads YENEEA. In nucleotides, the CDR3 is TGTGCCAGCAGTGGAAAGGGGAACACTGAAGCTTTCTTT. Translation: CASSGKGNTEAFF. Using reference TRBV11-3 and TRBJ1-1 for the parts outside the CDR3, the full variable domain is EAGVVQSPRYKIIEKKQPVAFWCNPISGHNTLYWYLQNLGQGPELLIRYENEEAVDDSQLPKDRFSAERLKGVDSTLKIQPAELGDSAVYLCASSGKGNTEAFFGQGTRLTVV.

This clone has more than one count but fewer than ten. The chain has TRBV10-2 and TRBJ1-6; no definite D call. The CDR3 extends over 13 amino acids. Germline V CDR1 and CDR2: WSHSY, SAAADI. Deletions cut 3 bases from V and 7 bases from J, with 7 bases between. The CDR3 DNA is TGCGCCAGCAGTGAACGGGGAAATTCACCCCTCCACTTT. Protein: CASSERGNSPLHF.

This chain uses TRBV11-3 with TRBJ2-7; 10 bases match TRBD2. Germline assignment: CDR1 SGHNT and CDR2 YENEEA. The CDR3 totals 13 residues. Trimming took 5 bases from V and 6 from J; bases not matched to a gene: 4. CDR3 in amino acids: CASSILAGSEQYF. Here the CDR3 DNA reads TGTGCCAGCAGCATACTAGCGGGGAGCGAGCAGTACTTC.

This chain uses TRBV7-9 with TRBJ1-4, with no clear D. Looked up from germline, CDR1 is SEHNR and CDR2 is FQNEAQ (reference sequence). The CDR3 has 16 residues. V was cut by 1 base and J by 4 bases, with 13 bases left in between. CDR3 residues: CASSLGKAAFNEKLFF. CDR3 coding DNA: TGTGCCAGCAGCTTAGGGAAGGCAGCATTTAATGAAAAACTGTTTTTT.

This sequence joins TRBV5-1 and TRBJ1-1; 8 nucleotides align to TRBD1. Germline V CDR1 and CDR2: SGHRS, YFSETQ. The CDR3 sequence is 15 residues long. J was trimmed by 5 bases and V by 4 bases; bases with no gene match: 10. The CDR3 sequence: CASSRKTGETTEAFF. CDR3 DNA sequence: TGCGCCAGCAGCAGAAAGACAGGGGAGACGACTGAAGCTTTCTTT.

The V call is TRBV6-1, the J call TRBJ1-1; perhaps TRBD1 as D (5 bases). From germline, CDR1 is MNHNS and CDR2 SASEGT. The germline V and J ends were trimmed by 4 bases and 1 base, with 10 bases remaining between them. This CDR3 contains 14 residues. The CDR3 sequence is CASSAGRGNTEAFF. For the CDR3, the DNA is TGTGCCAGCAGTGCAGGGAGGGGGAACACTGAAGCTTTCTTT.

This clone was found a few times. DNA for the CDR3: TGCAGCGTGAGGGGTACAACTAATGAAAAACTGTTTTTT. It is translated as CSVRGTTNEKLFF. The V and J genes are TRBV29-1 and TRBJ1-4; TRBD1 is a possible D gene (5 bases). The CDR3 runs to 13 residues. Per the germline V gene, CDR1 is SQVTM and CDR2 is ANQGSEA. V lost 6 bases and J 0 bases, leaving 8 bases between the germline ends.

CDR3 sequence (DNA): TGTGCCAGCAGCCCTCCGGGCCCCCCTGGGACTGAAGCTTTCTTT. As protein: CASSPPGPPGTEAFF. The chain employs TRBV7-9 and TRBJ1-1; the D is unclear. The CDR3 contains 15 residues. V lost 5 bases, J lost 5 bases, and 18 bases lay in between. Germline CDR1 is SEHNR and CDR2 is FQNEAQ (reference sequence). The entire variable domain, with the rest obtained from reference TRBV7-9 and TRBJ1-1, is as follows: DTGVSQNPRHKITKRGQNVTFRCDPISEHNRLYWYRQTLGQGPEFLTYFQNEAQLEKSRLLSDRFSAERPKGSFSTLEIQRTEQGDSAMYLCASSPPGPPGTEAFFGQGTRLTVV.

This clone has just a few counts. The chain employs TRBV2 and TRBJ1-1; perhaps TRBD1 as D (6 bases). V lost 7 bases to trimming and J lost 0 bases, with 15 bases between them. Germline V gives CDR1 SNHLY, CDR2 FYNNEI. The CDR3 is 15 residues long. CDR3 sequence: CASKGGSSMNTEAFF. The CDR3 region has the DNA TGTGCCAGCAAAGGGGGATCTAGCATGAACACTGAAGCTTTCTTT.